This T cell receptor (beta chain) was identified in a study of cytomegalovirus exposure and HLA in healthy donors. The study sampled nominally healthy donors, though unrecorded immune exposures were likely. Primers included in the PCR were 60 Vbeta and 13 Jbeta primers. The repertoire was sequenced with immunoSEQ multiplex PCR; TCRdb's copy has only in-frame clones and lacks some. The data show nearly 110,000 clones, under 80% seen once. Of note for this clone: Its antigen is currently unknown.

Germline assignment: CDR1 GTSNPN and CDR2 SVGIG (reference sequence). Trimming removed 2 bases from V and 6 bases from J, with 10 bases in between. The CDR3 consists of 12 residues. Whole-study results and caveats: A later analysis showed that HLA-associated TCR beta chains had undergone more clonal expansion than equally common others. HLA alleles were associated with 17,000 or so TCR beta sequences in a later analysis at 0.05 false discovery rate. With later analysis, a missense DCLRE1C variant became linked to TCR beta V- and J-gene trimming.

This clonotype originated in a woman aged 35 to 49 in good health and CMV-seropositive. This sequence joins TRBV30 and TRBJ1-2, with D uncertain. Sequenced material: PBMCs. Here the CDR3 DNA reads TGTGCCTGGAGTTTGGCAGGCCATGGCTACACCTTC. It codes for CAWSLAGHGYTF.